This T cell receptor beta chain was captured in a study of regulatory T cells in long-lasting Graves disease. Study-level results: TRBV28, TRBJ1-2 and TRBJ2-5 were favored in persistent disease. The persistent group shared around 3,000 public clonotypes, more than the approximately 970 shared by new patients.

Time point reported: persistent/refractory GD, antithyroid drugs over 5 years with positive TRAb. There was RNA extracted from PBMCs, and the TCR library was made from it. The authors drew patients from an endocrinology department in Xi'an, China. This CDR3 spans 13 amino acids. V gave up 8 bases and J gave up 6 bases; unmatched junction bases: 9. CDR3-region Arm-PCR and iRepertoire HTBI primers produced the TCR beta libraries. TCRdb reprocessed the multiplex PCR reads via MiXCR and lists one record per CDR3 protein. The sample yields about 400,000 distinct CDR3 sequences, less than 25% seen once. This clonotype was counted many times. The target antigen is unknown.

The sample here was peripheral blood mononuclear cells (PBMCs), taken when the disease was refractory, from a patient treated with antithyroid drugs. V is TRBV12-3 or TRBV12-4 and J is TRBJ2-7; 8 bases agree with TRBD1. The clonotype originates from a female donor with Graves disease. The CDR3 loop reads CASRQGPVGEQYF. The CDR3 bases are TGTGCCAGCCGACAGGGGCCCGTCGGCGAGCAGTACTTC.